These T cell receptor beta chains were read from a single sample in a study of blood T cell repertoires in COVID-19. The method was immunoSEQ multiplex PCR; TCRdb's version includes in-frame clones alone and lacks a portion of them. This table holds 240,000 or so clones, roughly 80% found once. Sample: peripheral blood. These receptors originate from a woman at least 80 years old with acute or convalescent COVID-19. Both conserved end residues are part of each CDR3. D genes are given only for firm matches. A clone size is listed for some rows: how often the clone was seen (once, few, many), or a class if it is expanded.

CDR3aa | CDR3nt | j_gene | d_gene | abundance | v_gene
CATSRQRQGPGELFF | TGTGCCACCAGCAGACAACGACAGGGGCCCGGGGAGCTGTTTTTT | TRBJ2-2 | TRBD1 | once | TRBV15
CASSQKRDYPTYEQYF | TGTGCCAGCAGCCAAAAAAGGGACTACCCTACCTACGAGCAGTACTTC | TRBJ2-7 | TRBD2 | once | TRBV7-2
CASRPPTGQGVGFYSEAFF | TGTGCCAGCAGGCCCCCGACGGGACAGGGGGTCGGGTTTTACTCTGAAGCTTTCTTT | TRBJ1-1 | TRBD1 | . | TRBV28
CASSVGTGGHQPQHF | TGTGCCAGCAGCGTAGGCACAGGGGGTCATCAGCCCCAGCATTTT | TRBJ1-5 | TRBD1 | once | TRBV9
CASSSGTGLEDTQYF | TGCGCCAGCAGCTCCGGAACAGGGTTGGAAGATACGCAGTATTTT | TRBJ2-3 | . | . | TRBV5-1
CATSVRGEGYTF | TGTGCCACCAGTGTCAGGGGGGAAGGCTACACCTTC | TRBJ1-2 | TRBD1 | . | TRBV24-1
CASSLRVGPGGATGNTIYF | TGTGCCAGCAGCTTAAGAGTGGGGCCAGGGGGCGCGACTGGAAACACCATATATTTT | TRBJ1-3 | TRBD1 | . | TRBV13
CASSPGANQPQHF | TGTGCCAGCTCACCGGGGGCGAATCAGCCCCAGCATTTT | TRBJ1-5 | . | . | TRBV18
CASSLEVGRDRGANEKLFF | TGCGCCAGCAGCTTGGAGGTGGGCCGGGACAGGGGCGCGAATGAAAAACTGTTTTTT | TRBJ1-4 | TRBD1 | . | TRBV5-1
CSVDQTGGNEQFF | TGCAGCGTTGACCAAACAGGGGGGAATGAGCAGTTCTTC | TRBJ2-1 | TRBD1 | . | TRBV29-1
CSVEDPPGQNRRNTIYF | TGCAGCGTTGAAGATCCCCCGGGACAGAATCGGAGGAACACCATATATTTT | TRBJ1-3 | TRBD1 | . | TRBV29-1
CASSQEKGWPNIQYF | TGCGCCAGCAGCCAAGAAAAGGGGTGGCCAAACATTCAGTACTTC | TRBJ2-4 | . | . | TRBV4-1
CASTPWGDRGGNTEAFF | TGTGCCAGTACTCCCTGGGGGGACAGGGGAGGGAACACTGAAGCTTTCTTT | TRBJ1-1 | TRBD1 | few | TRBV19
CASSEASGQGREKLFF | TGTGCCAGCAGTGAAGCTTCGGGACAGGGGAGAGAAAAACTGTTTTTT | TRBJ1-4 | TRBD1 | . | TRBV6-1
CASSLVAPYEQYF | TGTGCCAGCAGCCTCGTGGCCCCCTACGAGCAGTACTTC | TRBJ2-7 | . | . | TRBV12-3/TRBV12-4
CASSMGQGVSVTQYF | TGTGCCAGTAGTATGGGACAGGGGGTATCTGTCACGCAGTATTTT | TRBJ2-3 | TRBD1 | . | TRBV19
CASSFSLGGDGYTF | TGTGCCAGTAGTTTCTCCCTCGGGGGAGATGGCTACACCTTC | TRBJ1-2 | . | . | TRBV19
CASSREEMSVNTEAFF | TGCGCCAGCAGCCGGGAGGAGATGTCTGTGAACACTGAAGCTTTCTTT | TRBJ1-1 | . | . | TRBV5-1
CASSGRGDRAHEQYF | TGCGCCAGCAGCGGGAGAGGGGACAGGGCCCACGAGCAGTACTTC | TRBJ2-7 | TRBD1 | . | TRBV5-1
CAINPGGYEQFF | TGTGCCATCAATCCAGGGGGCTATGAGCAGTTCTTC | TRBJ2-1 | TRBD1 | . | TRBV7-9
CSVATPIQETQYF | TGCAGCGTTGCCACACCGATCCAAGAGACCCAGTACTTC | TRBJ2-5 | . | . | TRBV29-1
CASRRSGTGGSPLHF | TGTGCCAGCAGAAGATCCGGGACAGGGGGTTCACCCCTCCACTTT | TRBJ1-6 | TRBD1 | . | TRBV5-6